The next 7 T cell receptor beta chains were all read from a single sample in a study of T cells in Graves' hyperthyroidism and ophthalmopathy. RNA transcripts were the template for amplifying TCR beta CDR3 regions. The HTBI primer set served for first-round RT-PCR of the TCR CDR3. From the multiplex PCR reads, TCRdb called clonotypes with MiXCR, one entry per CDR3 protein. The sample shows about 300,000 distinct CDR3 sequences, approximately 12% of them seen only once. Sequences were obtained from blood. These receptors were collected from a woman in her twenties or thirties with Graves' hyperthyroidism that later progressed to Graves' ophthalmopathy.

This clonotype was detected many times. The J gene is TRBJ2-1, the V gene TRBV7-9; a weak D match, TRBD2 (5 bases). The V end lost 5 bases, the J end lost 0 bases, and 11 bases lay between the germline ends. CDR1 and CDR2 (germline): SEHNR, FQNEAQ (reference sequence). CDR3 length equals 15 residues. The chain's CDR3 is CASSRGSLSYNEQFF. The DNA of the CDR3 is TGTGCCAGCAGCCGTGGGAGCCTCTCCTACAATGAGCAGTTCTTC. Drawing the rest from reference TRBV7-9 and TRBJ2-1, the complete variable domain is DTGVSQNPRHKITKRGQNVTFRCDPISEHNRLYWYRQTLGQGPEFLTYFQNEAQLEKSRLLSDRFSAERPKGSFSTLEIQRTEQGDSAMYLCASSRGSLSYNEQFFGPGTRLTVL.

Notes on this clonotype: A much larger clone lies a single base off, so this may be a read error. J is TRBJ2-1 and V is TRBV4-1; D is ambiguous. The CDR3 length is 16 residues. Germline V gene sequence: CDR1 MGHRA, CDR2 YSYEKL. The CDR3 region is CASSHVNLVSYNEQLF. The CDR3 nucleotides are TGCGCCAGCAGCCACGTGAATCTTGTTTCCTACAATGAGCAGCTCTTC.

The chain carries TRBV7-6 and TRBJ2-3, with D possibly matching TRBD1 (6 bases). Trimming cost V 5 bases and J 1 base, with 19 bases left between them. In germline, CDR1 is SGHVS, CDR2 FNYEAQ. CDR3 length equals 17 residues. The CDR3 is CASSLYQSRGGTDTQYF. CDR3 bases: TGTGCCAGCAGCCTCTATCAGTCCAGGGGCGGCACAGATACGCAGTATTTT. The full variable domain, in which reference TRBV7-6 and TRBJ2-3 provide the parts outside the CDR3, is GAGVSQSPRYKVTKRGQDVALRCDPISGHVSLYWYRQALGQGPEFLTYFNYEAQQDKSGLPNDRFSAERPEGSISTLTIQRTEQRDSAMYRCASSLYQSRGGTDTQYFGPGTRLTVL.

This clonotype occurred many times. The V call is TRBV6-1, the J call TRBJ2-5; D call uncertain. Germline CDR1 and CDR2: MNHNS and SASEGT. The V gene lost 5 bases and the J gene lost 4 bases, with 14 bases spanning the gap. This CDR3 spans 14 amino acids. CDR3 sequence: CASSLSFGLETQYF. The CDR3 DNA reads TGTGCCAGCAGTCTGTCCTTCGGCTTAGAGACCCAGTACTTC.

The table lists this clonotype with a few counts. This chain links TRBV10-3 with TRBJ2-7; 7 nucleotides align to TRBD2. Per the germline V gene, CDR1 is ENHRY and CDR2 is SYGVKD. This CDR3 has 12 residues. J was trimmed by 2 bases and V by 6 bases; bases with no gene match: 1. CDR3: CAIRSGTYEQYF. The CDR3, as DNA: TGTGCCATCAGAAGCGGGACCTACGAGCAGTACTTC.

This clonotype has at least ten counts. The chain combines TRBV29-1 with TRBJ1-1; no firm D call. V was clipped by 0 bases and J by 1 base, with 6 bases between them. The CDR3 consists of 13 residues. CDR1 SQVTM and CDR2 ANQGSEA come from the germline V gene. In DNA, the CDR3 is TGCAGCGTTGAAGAACGGCAGAACACTGAAGCTTTCTTT. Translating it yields CSVEERQNTEAFF.

The CDR3 reads CASRPSNEQFF. Here the CDR3 DNA reads TGTGCCAGTCGCCCGAGCAATGAGCAGTTCTTC. V and J are TRBV7-9 and TRBJ2-1; D unclear. Trimming cost V 9 bases and J 6 bases, with 9 bases left between them. There are 11 residues in the CDR3. From germline, CDR1 is SEHNR and CDR2 FQNEAQ (reference sequence).